A single sample gave rise to the 12 T cell receptor beta chains below, sequenced in a study of monozygotic twins with cystic fibrosis (dated by TCRdb to the early 2020s). Library generation was performed with the immunoSEQ multiplex PCR assay. TCRdb carries this immuneACCESS record with in-frame sequences only. Its versions omit some clonotypes, under half of them owing to an unresolved V gene in the studies checked, with the rest unexplained. Here the sample has about 24,000 clones; under 95% occur a single time. 0.29% of the sample is held by the ten biggest clonotypes. The sequenced sample consisted of blood. The receptor source for this set is a girl aged 2-10 years with cystic fibrosis.

The chain is built from TRBV10-1 and TRBJ2-5; the D call may be TRBD1 or TRBD2 (6 bases each). There are 15 residues in the CDR3. The germline V and J ends were trimmed by 0 bases and 8 bases, with 16 bases remaining between them. Germline CDR1 is WNHNN and CDR2 is SYGVQD (reference sequence). In DNA form, the CDR3 reads TGCGCCAGCAGTGAGTCCGGGGGCCCTCGCAGTACCCAGTACTTC. Residues: CASSESGGPRSTQYF.

V is TRBV2 and J is TRBJ2-7; 7 nucleotides align to TRBD1. With 6 bases clipped from V and 2 bases from J, the junction kept 7 bases outside the gene matches. Germline CDR1 reads SNHLY; CDR2 reads FYNNEI. This CDR3 spans 14 amino acids. The CDR3 sequence is CASSGLGTAYEQYF. The CDR3 DNA follows: TGTGCCAGCAGCGGACTCGGGACAGCCTACGAGCAGTACTTC.

This clone was recorded only once. The rearrangement links TRBV21-1 to TRBJ2-2; the listed D gene, TRBD2, was not tested against the DNA. TRBV21-1 is deemed a pseudogene. The CDR3 has 17 residues. The CDR3 DNA reads as TGTGCCAGCAGCAAATGGTCTAGCGGGGCGAACACCGGGGAGCTGTTTTTT. Translating gives CASSKWSSGANTGELFF.

The CDR3: CASSFKPGNTIYF. The CDR3 DNA reads as TGTGCCAGCAGTTTTAAACCTGGAAACACCATATATTTT. V usage is TRBV6-5 and J usage is TRBJ1-3; D not certain. Germline lookup yields CDR1 MNHEY and CDR2 SVGAGI. The ends were cut back, 4 bases at V and 2 bases at J, with 6 bases in the middle. CDR3 size: 13 residues.

The V call is TRBV11-3, the J call TRBJ2-1, with 8 bases that match TRBD2. CDR1 is SGHNT and CDR2 is YENEEA in the germline V gene. The CDR3 is 16 residues long. The V gene end was trimmed by 5 bases and the J gene end by 3 bases; junction bases not matched to a gene: 9. CDR3 bases: TGTGCCAGCAGCAGGGCTAGCGGGTCCCTCTACAATGAGCAGTTCTTC. This gives the protein CASSRASGSLYNEQFF.

This clone was counted a single time. The rearrangement joins TRBV7-8 to TRBJ2-1; 8 bases are a match to TRBD2. The CDR3 has 16 residues. Germline CDR1 and CDR2: SGHVS and FQNEAQ. The junction had 14 bases not matched to a gene; V was cut back by 5 bases and J by 8 bases. DNA for the CDR3: TGTGCCAGCAGCGACCCCAAGGCGGGGGGCTTGTATGAGCAGTTCTTC. As protein: CASSDPKAGGLYEQFF.

The chain uses TRBV5-1 and TRBJ2-7; TRBD2 might be the D (6 bases). V shed 4 bases and J shed 1 base, with 15 bases lying between them. Germline CDR1 SGHRS, CDR2 YFSETQ. The CDR3 is 15 residues long. CDR3: CASSPGDRSSYEQYF. CDR3 in DNA: TGCGCCAGCAGCCCGGGGGACCGCAGTTCCTACGAGCAGTACTTC.

V and J are TRBV19 and TRBJ1-6, with TRBD1 matching 9 bases. V lost 5 bases, J lost 6 bases, and 8 bases stayed unmatched. The CDR3 loop spans 16 amino acids. In germline, CDR1 is LNHDA, CDR2 SQIVND (reference sequence). The CDR3 loop is CASSLQGAPGNSPLHF. CDR3 coding DNA: TGTGCCAGTAGTCTACAGGGGGCCCCGGGTAATTCACCCCTCCACTTT.

The gene calls are TRBV19 and TRBJ2-1, with D maybe TRBD2 (6 bases). V shed 2 bases and J shed 7 bases, with 21 bases lying between them. The CDR3 sequence is 17 residues long. CDR1 is LNHDA and CDR2 is SQIVND in the germline V gene (reference sequence). Written as DNA, the CDR3 is TGTGCCAGTAGTATAAATTCGGGCGTGGGGGGTTGGAATGAGCAGTTCTTC. It is translated as CASSINSGVGGWNEQFF.

The chain recombines TRBV2 with TRBJ1-5; 7 bases are shared with TRBD1. V dropped 4 bases and J dropped 6; count of bases not matched to a gene: 6. Germline lookup yields CDR1 SNHLY and CDR2 FYNNEI. The CDR3 loop spans 14 amino acids. Written as DNA, the CDR3 is TGTGCCAGCAGTGTGCAGGGGGTTGGTCAGCCCCAGCATTTT. Amino acids: CASSVQGVGQPQHF.

This rearrangement joins TRBV5-1 to TRBJ2-5; D unresolved. Germline CDR1 and CDR2: SGHRS and YFSETQ. The CDR3 consists of 13 residues. The V gene lost 3 bases and the J gene lost 2 bases, with 8 bases spanning the gap. The CDR3 is CASSSPPQETQYF. The CDR3 bases are TGCGCCAGCAGCTCTCCGCCACAAGAGACCCAGTACTTC.

The J gene is TRBJ1-1, the V gene TRBV2, with D possibly matching TRBD1 (5 bases). The germline CDR1 and CDR2 sequences are SNHLY and FYNNEI. This CDR3 is built from 14 residues. Between the trimmed V and J ends, which lost 3 bases and 5 bases, there was a span of 13 bases. The CDR3 protein is CASSDTEGVTEAFF. In nucleotides, the CDR3 is TGTGCCAGCAGTGATACTGAAGGGGTAACTGAAGCTTTCTTT.